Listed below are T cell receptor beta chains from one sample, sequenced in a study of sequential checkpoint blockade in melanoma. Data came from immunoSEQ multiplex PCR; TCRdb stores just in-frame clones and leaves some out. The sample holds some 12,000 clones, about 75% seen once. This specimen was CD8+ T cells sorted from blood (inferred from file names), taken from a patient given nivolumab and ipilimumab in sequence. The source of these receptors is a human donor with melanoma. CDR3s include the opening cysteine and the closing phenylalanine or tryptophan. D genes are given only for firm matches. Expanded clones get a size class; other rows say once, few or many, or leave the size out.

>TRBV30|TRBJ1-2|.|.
TGTGCCTGGAGAATCCAGGGGTCACCCTATGGCTACACCTTC
CAWRIQGSPYGYTF
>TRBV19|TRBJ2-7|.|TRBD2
TGTGCCAGTAGTACTTGGACTAGCGGGAGTGGAGAGCAGTACTTC
CASSTWTSGSGEQYF
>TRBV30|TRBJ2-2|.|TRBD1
TGTGCCTGGAGTTACGGGACAGGGAGGCTTGGCACCGGGGAGCTGTTTTTT
CAWSYGTGRLGTGELFF
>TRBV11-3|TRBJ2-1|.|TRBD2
TGTGCCAGCAGCTTAGGAGCTAGCGGGGTATGGAATGAGCAGTTCTTC
CASSLGASGVWNEQFF
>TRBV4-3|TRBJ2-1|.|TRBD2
TGCGCCAGCAGCCAAGAGGGAGGACTAACTAGCGGATCGTACAATGAGCAGTTCTTC
CASSQEGGLTSGSYNEQFF
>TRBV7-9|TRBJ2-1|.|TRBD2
TGTGCCAGCAGCTCGACTAGCGCATGGTACAATGAGCAGTTCTTC
CASSSTSAWYNEQFF
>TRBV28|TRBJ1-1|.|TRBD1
TGTGCCAGCAGTTTATTCGACAGGGTGAACACTGAAGCTTTCTTT
CASSLFDRVNTEAFF
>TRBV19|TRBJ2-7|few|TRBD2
TGTCCCACTAGTATAACCCAGCGGGGAGATAATGAGCAGTACTTC
CPTSITQRGDNEQYF
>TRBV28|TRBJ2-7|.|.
TGTGCCAGCAGTTTCCTGGACAGTTCCTACGAGCAGTACTTC
CASSFLDSSYEQYF
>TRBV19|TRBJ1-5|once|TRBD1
TGTGCCAGTAGTATTAACACAGGGGGCGCGGATCAGCCCCAGCATTTT
CASSINTGGADQPQHF
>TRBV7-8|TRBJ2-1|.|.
TGTGCCAGCAGCATAGAACAGGGACCGTCCTACAATGAGCAGTTCTTC
CASSIEQGPSYNEQFF
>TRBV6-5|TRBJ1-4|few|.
TGTGCCAGCAGCTATACCGAGGAGGGTGGAGAAAAACTGTTTTTT
CASSYTEEGGEKLFF
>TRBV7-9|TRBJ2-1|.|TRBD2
TGTGCCTGGCTAGCGGGGGGCTACAATGAGCAGTTCTTC
CAWLAGGYNEQFF
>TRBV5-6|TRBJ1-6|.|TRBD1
TGTGCCAGCAGCGACGGACAGGGGGCGTCTTTTTCACCCCTCCACTTT
CASSDGQGASFSPLHF
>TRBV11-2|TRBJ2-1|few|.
TGTGCCAGCAGCTTAGAGGACTCCTCCTACAATGAGCAGTTCTTC
CASSLEDSSYNEQFF
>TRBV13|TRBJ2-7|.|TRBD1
TGTGCCAGCAGCTTAGGGGGTCAGGGGGTTTCCTACGAGCAGTACTTC
CASSLGGQGVSYEQYF
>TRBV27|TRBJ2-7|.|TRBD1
TGTGCCAGCAGAGACGCCGGGACAGGGGTATCCTACGAGCAGTACTTC
CASRDAGTGVSYEQYF
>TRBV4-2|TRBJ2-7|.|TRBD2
TGTGCCAGCAGCCAAGAAACAACTAGCGGCTACGAGCAGTACTTC
CASSQETTSGYEQYF
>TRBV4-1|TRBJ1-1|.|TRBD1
TGCGCCAGCAGCCAGTTGCCGGGACAGGCCCTGATAGGAGCTTTCTTT
CASSQLPGQALIGAFF
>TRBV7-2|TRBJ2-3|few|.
TGTGCCAGCACCGAGACTAGTGGTAACACAGATACGCAGTATTTT
CASTETSGNTDTQYF
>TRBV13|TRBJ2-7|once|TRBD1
TGTGCCAGCAGGGCCGGGACAGGGCTCGACGAGCAGTACTTC
CASRAGTGLDEQYF
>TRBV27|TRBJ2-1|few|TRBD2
TGTGCCAGCATCGGGAGGGGCAATGAGCAGTTCTTC
CASIGRGNEQFF
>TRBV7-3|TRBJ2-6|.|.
TGTGCCAGCTCGTACTCTGGGGCCAACGTCCTGACTTTC
CASSYSGANVLTF
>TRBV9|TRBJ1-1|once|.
TGTGCCAGCAGCGTAGGGAGGCTCGCTGAAGCTTTCTTT
CASSVGRLAEAFF
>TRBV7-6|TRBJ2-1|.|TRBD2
TGTGCCAGCAGCGCTAGCGGGAGTTACAATGAGCAGTTCTTC
CASSASGSYNEQFF
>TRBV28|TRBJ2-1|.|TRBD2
TGTGCCAGCAGTCTCGAGCTAGCGGGGGTCCCCAATGAGCAGTTCTTC
CASSLELAGVPNEQFF
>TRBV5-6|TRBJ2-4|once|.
TGTGCCAGCAGCTTAGGCGAGGGTTGGCACTTC
CASSLGEGWHF
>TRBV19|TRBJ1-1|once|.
TGTGCCAGCAAGAACAGGGAGAACACTGAAGCTTTCTTT
CASKNRENTEAFF
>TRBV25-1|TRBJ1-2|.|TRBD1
TGTGCCAGCAGTGAATTCGTGGGACAGGGGAATATGTATGGCTACACCTTC
CASSEFVGQGNMYGYTF
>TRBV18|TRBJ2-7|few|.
TGTGCCAGCTCACCTGAGTTCCACGAGCAGTACTTC
CASSPEFHEQYF
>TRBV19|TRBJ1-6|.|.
TGTGCCAGTAGTATCGGTTCGGGTAATTCACCCCTCCACTTT
CASSIGSGNSPLHF
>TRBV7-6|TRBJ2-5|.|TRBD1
TGTGCCAGCAGCGCGCCGGGACAGGGGGGGGAGACCCAGTACTTC
CASSAPGQGGETQYF
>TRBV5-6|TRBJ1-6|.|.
TGTGCCAGCAGCTTGGCACCCACAAGCTCCTATAATTCACCCCTCCACTTT
CASSLAPTSSYNSPLHF
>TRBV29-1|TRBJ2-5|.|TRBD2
TGCAGCGTCTTGACTAGCGGGAGCCGAGGAGAGACCCAGTACTTC
CSVLTSGSRGETQYF
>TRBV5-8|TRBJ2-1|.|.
TGTGCCAGCAGCCCGGACTGGAACAATGAGCAGTTCTTC
CASSPDWNNEQFF
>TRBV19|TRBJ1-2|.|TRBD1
TGTGCCAGTAGCATAACAGGGGGCTTCTATGGCTACACCTTC
CASSITGGFYGYTF
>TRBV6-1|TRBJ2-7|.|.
TGTGCCAGCCCCAGGGGCTACGAGCAGTACTTC
CASPRGYEQYF
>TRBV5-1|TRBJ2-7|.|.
TGCGCCAGCTCGGGGTTTGAGTCCTACGAGCAGTACTTC
CASSGFESYEQYF
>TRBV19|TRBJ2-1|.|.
TGTGCCAGTAGTGTGGACAGCTTCAATGAGCAGTTCTTC
CASSVDSFNEQFF
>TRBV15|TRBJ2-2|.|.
TGTGCCACCGGGAGCGGTTTAGGGGAGCTGTTTTTT
CATGSGLGELFF
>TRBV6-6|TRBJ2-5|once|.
TGTGCCAGCAGTTATCCTCGGGGGAAACAAGAGACCCAGTACTTC
CASSYPRGKQETQYF
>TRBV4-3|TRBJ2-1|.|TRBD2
TGCGCCAGCAGCCAAGATCTAGCGGGAGTAGCCAATGAGCAGTTCTTC
CASSQDLAGVANEQFF
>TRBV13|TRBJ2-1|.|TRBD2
TGTGCCAGCAGCAATCCGACTAGCGGGAGCTATGAGCAGTTCTTC
CASSNPTSGSYEQFF
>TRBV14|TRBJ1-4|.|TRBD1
TGTGCCAGCAGCCGATCCCGGGCAGGGGGCCGGGAAAAACTGTTTTTT
CASSRSRAGGREKLFF
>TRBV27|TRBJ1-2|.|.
TGTGCCAGCAGTTTATCCCCCGTCGGGTCGGGGGGCGATGGCTACACCTTC
CASSLSPVGSGGDGYTF
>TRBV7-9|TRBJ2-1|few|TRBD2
TGTGCCAGCAGCTTAAATGCGGGGGGGAACAATGAGCAGTTCTTC
CASSLNAGGNNEQFF
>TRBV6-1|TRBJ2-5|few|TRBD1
TGTGCCAGCAGTGAAGGGGCCGGGACAGGGGACGAGGAGACCCAGTACTTC
CASSEGAGTGDEETQYF
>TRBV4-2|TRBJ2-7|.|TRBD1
TGTGCCAGCAGCCAATACAGGGGTCCCTACGAGCAGTACTTC
CASSQYRGPYEQYF
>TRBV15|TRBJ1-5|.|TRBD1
TGTGCCACCAGCGGTATATCAGGGGGGCCCCAGCATTTT
CATSGISGGPQHF
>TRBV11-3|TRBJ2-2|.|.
TGTGCCAGCAGCCCTCGGGGGTCCGGGGAGCTGTTTTTT
CASSPRGSGELFF
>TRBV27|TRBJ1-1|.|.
TGTGCCAGCAGTCCGAGCCTTTGGTTGATCAACACTGAAGCTTTCTTT
CASSPSLWLINTEAFF
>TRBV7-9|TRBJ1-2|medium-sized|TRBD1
TGCGCCAGCAGCTTGGCAGGGGGCTGGGGCTACACCTTC
CASSLAGGWGYTF